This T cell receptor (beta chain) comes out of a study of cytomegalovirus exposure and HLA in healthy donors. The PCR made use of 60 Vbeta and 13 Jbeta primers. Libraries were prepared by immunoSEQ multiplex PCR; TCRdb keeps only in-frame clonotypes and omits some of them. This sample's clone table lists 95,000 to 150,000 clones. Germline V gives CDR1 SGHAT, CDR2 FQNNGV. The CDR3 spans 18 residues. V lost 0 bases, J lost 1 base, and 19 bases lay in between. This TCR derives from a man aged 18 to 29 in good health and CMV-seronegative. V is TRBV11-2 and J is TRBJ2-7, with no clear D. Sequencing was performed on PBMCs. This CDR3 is CASSLDPGYRLPSYEQYF. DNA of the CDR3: TGTGCCAGCAGCTTAGATCCCGGTTATCGCTTACCGTCCTACGAGCAGTACTTC. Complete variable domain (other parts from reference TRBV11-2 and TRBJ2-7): EAGVAQSPRYKIIEKRQSVAFWCNPISGHATLYWYQQILGQGPKLLIQFQNNGVVDDSQLPKDRFSAERLKGVDSTLKIQPAKLEDSAVYLCASSLDPGYRLPSYEQYFGPGTRLTVT.